Sequencing of this TCR beta chain was carried out in a study of spatial heterogeneity in lung cancer. Study context: Strong correlation linked TCR transcript counts in tumor regions to a T cell module score derived from matched bulk RNA-seq.

Trimming shortened V by 4 bases and J by 0 bases, and 6 bases separated the two germline ends. The CDR3 runs 14 residues. CDR1 is LGHDT and CDR2 is YNNKEL in the germline V gene (reference sequence). One entry per CDR3 protein, called by TCRdb with MiXCR from the 5' RACE reads. The sample carries under 8,000 distinct CDR3 sequences, around 7.1% recorded once. The time point here: sample taken at primary tumor resection. There were some 76 donors, all of them untreated patients with early-stage non-small cell lung cancer. Whole RNA was taken from tumor, nontumor lung or frozen PBMC; it was then sequenced unsorted. By its share, this clonotype is medium-sized. Its antigen is unidentified. Study-level results: Counts of ubiquitous and regional expanded TCRs tracked ubiquitous and regional nonsynonymous mutations, respectively. It was found that expanded intratumoral alpha and beta TCR counts tracked tumor mutation counts.

The clonotype comes from a male donor with early-stage non-small cell lung cancer. The specimen comprised lung tumor tissue, sampled at surgery. V and J are TRBV3-1 and TRBJ1-4, with D unresolved. For the CDR3, the DNA is TGTGCCAGCAGCCTCCGTGCAACTAATGAAAAACTGTTTTTT. Translation: CASSLRATNEKLFF.